This is a list of T cell receptor beta chains from one sample in a study of blood T cell repertoires in COVID-19. This table comes from immunoSEQ multiplex PCR, and its TCRdb copy is limited to in-frame clones, with some not included. This repertoire shows over 65,000 clones, around 86% found once; its top ten account for roughly 8%. Sequencing used peripheral blood. The receptor source for this set is a man aged 30 to 39 with acute or convalescent COVID-19. Each CDR3 is given with its conserved first and last residue. Fields, in order: D gene, J gene, clone size, V gene, CDR3 protein, CDR3 DNA. The D gene is left open where the match is weak. Clone size, where shown, is once, few, many, or a class for clones that have expanded.

TRBD2	TRBJ2-1	.	TRBV5-1	CASSLGGASGYNEQFF	TGCGCCAGCAGCTTGGGTGGGGCTAGCGGGTACAATGAGCAGTTCTTC
.	TRBJ2-5	once	TRBV28	CASSLRGSRGGETQYF	TGTGCCAGCAGTTTAAGGGGGAGTAGGGGCGGGGAGACCCAGTACTTC
.	TRBJ1-6	.	TRBV27	CASRPTTGRESPLHF	TGTGCCAGCAGACCGACAACAGGGCGGGAGTCACCCCTCCACTTT
.	TRBJ1-1	.	TRBV10-3	CAISEEQNTEAFF	TGTGCCATCAGTGAAGAACAGAACACTGAAGCTTTCTTT
TRBD2	TRBJ2-7	.	TRBV5-1	CASSPATGGSYEQYF	TGCGCCAGCAGCCCTGCGACGGGAGGAAGCTACGAGCAGTACTTC
TRBD2	TRBJ2-3	.	TRBV19	CASTVSSGNPSTDTQYF	TGTGCCAGTACGGTTTCTAGCGGAAACCCTAGCACAGATACGCAGTATTTT
.	TRBJ2-3	.	TRBV7-9	CASSLAASWPGDTQYF	TGTGCCAGCAGCTTAGCGGCTAGCTGGCCCGGAGATACGCAGTATTTT
TRBD1	TRBJ2-7	.	TRBV11-2	CASSFAGTGGYEQYF	TGTGCCAGCAGCTTTGCCGGGACAGGGGGCTACGAGCAGTACTTC
.	TRBJ1-5	few	TRBV6-5	CAGARGEDTGPQHF	TGTGCCGGAGCGCGGGGGGAGGATACGGGGCCCCAGCATTTT
.	TRBJ2-5	.	TRBV19	CASSILLTDQETQYF	TGTGCCAGTAGTATCCTACTGACAGACCAAGAGACCCAGTACTTC
TRBD2	TRBJ2-7	.	TRBV9	CASSVEAGGLTYEQYF	TGTGCCAGCAGCGTAGAAGCGGGAGGCCTAACCTACGAGCAGTACTTC
.	TRBJ1-1	.	TRBV6-1	CASRLTGNTEAFF	TGTGCCAGCAGGTTGACGGGGAACACTGAAGCTTTCTTT
.	TRBJ1-3	.	TRBV28	CASSYGTQGNTIYF	TGTGCCAGCAGCTACGGGACACAAGGAAACACCATATATTTT
TRBD2	TRBJ2-7	.	TRBV7-8	CASSLGYDRTSPYEQYF	TGTGCCAGCAGCTTAGGATACGATCGGACTAGCCCCTACGAGCAGTACTTC
.	TRBJ2-7	.	TRBV10-1	CASSESNSAYYEQYF	TGCGCCAGCAGTGAGTCGAATAGCGCATACTACGAGCAGTACTTC
TRBD1	TRBJ1-4	many	TRBV12-3/TRBV12-4	CASSLGQGEKLFF	TGTGCCAGCAGTTTGGGACAGGGTGAAAAACTGTTTTTT
.	TRBJ2-3	.	TRBV11-2	CASRTDTQYF	TGTGCTTCTCGCACAGATACGCAGTATTTT
.	TRBJ2-3	few	TRBV5-6	CASRSPGTTSTDTQYF	TGTGCCAGCAGGTCCCCGGGAACTACGAGCACAGATACGCAGTATTTT
TRBD2	TRBJ2-7	.	TRBV5-4	CASSLTSGSEEQYF	TGTGCCAGCAGCTTGACTAGCGGGAGTGAGGAGCAGTACTTC
.	TRBJ2-7	.	TRBV5-1	CASSFGGDAYEQYF	TGCGCCAGCAGCTTTGGGGGCGACGCCTACGAGCAGTACTTC
.	TRBJ2-7	.	TRBV13	CASSPPIWDSSYEQYF	TGTGCCAGCAGCCCACCAATATGGGACTCCTCCTACGAGCAGTACTTC
.	TRBJ1-5	.	TRBV7-9	CASARGHQPQHF	TGTGCCAGCGCCCGAGGCCATCAGCCCCAGCATTTT
.	TRBJ2-5	.	TRBV5-1	CASSLRQGRGETQYF	TGCGCCAGCAGCTTACGACAGGGCCGGGGGGAGACCCAGTACTTC
.	TRBJ1-6	.	TRBV2	CASSTPLHF	TGTGCCAGCTCTACACCCCTCCACTTT
.	TRBJ1-5	.	TRBV28	CASSSRQGRGYSNQPQHF	TGTGCCAGCAGCTCCAGGCAGGGAAGGGGATATAGCAATCAGCCCCAGCATTTT